Listed here are 9 T cell receptor beta chains from one sample, sequenced in a study of Ad26.COV2.S vaccination and SARS-CoV-2 variants. The treatment here: 15 to 20 received Ad26.COV2.S at low or high dose, single or two shots; 5 received placebo; per-sample allocation not given. Material that was analyzed had been drawn on day 63 after the first vaccine or placebo injection. Method: immunoSEQ multiplex PCR; TCRdb's copy keeps in-frame clones and lacks some. The sample contains approximately 250,000 clones, 87% of which appear only once. This sample comprised peripheral blood, obtained in a trial of Ad26.COV2.S vaccine versus placebo. The receptors originated from a person between 18 and 65 years old who received the Ad26.COV2.S COVID-19 vaccine or a placebo.

The V and J genes are TRBV5-1 and TRBJ2-7; the D gene is possibly TRBD1 (6 bases). Deletions cut 0 bases from V and 2 bases from J, with 12 bases between. The CDR3 is 15 amino acids. Germline loops: CDR1 SGHRS, CDR2 YFSETQ. The CDR3 bases are TGCGCCAGCAGCTTGGTTCAGGGGAAGCCCTACGAGCAGTACTTC. This sequence encodes CASSLVQGKPYEQYF.

Comment on this clone: At one end the junction does not follow the germline gene, possibly because of a read error. This chain connects TRBV7-9 to TRBJ2-4; the D call may be TRBD1 or TRBD2 (6 bases each). The CDR3 is 12 amino acids. The V gene's germline CDR1 is SEHNR and CDR2 FQNEAQ (reference sequence). The CDR3 DNA is TGTGCCAGCCGAAACGGAGGGGGACACGATCACTTC. This gives the protein CASRNGGGHDHF. The full variable domain, completed using reference TRBV7-9 and TRBJ2-4, is DTGVSQNPRHKITKRGQNVTFRCDPISEHNRLYWYRQTLGQGPEFLTYFQNEAQLEKSRLLSDRFSAERPKGSFSTLEIQRTEQGDSAMYLCASRNGGGHDHFGAGTRLSVL.

V gene TRBV6-5 combines with J gene TRBJ2-7, with 7 bases aligning to TRBD1. Germline V gene lookup returns CDR1 MNHEY and CDR2 SVGAGI. The CDR3 has 14 amino acids. V lost 6 bases to trimming and J lost 3 bases; unmatched junction nucleotides: 8. CDR3: CASRSGQMSYEQYV. The CDR3 nucleotides are TGTGCCAGCAGGTCGGGACAGATGAGCTACGAGCAGTACGTC.

The rearrangement joins TRBV7-6 to TRBJ1-3, with TRBD1 matching over 7 bases. The CDR3 runs to 17 residues. V trimming: 1 base; J trimming: 2 bases; junction bases outside the gene matches: 8. Germline-derived CDR1 and CDR2 are SGHVS and FNYEAQ. As DNA, the CDR3 is TGTGCCAGCAGCTTAGTCCGAGGCAGGGGGACTGGAAACACCATATATTTT. Its translation is CASSLVRGRGTGNTIYF. Full variable domain (missing parts from reference TRBV7-6 and TRBJ1-3): GAGVSQSPRYKVTKRGQDVALRCDPISGHVSLYWYRQALGQGPEFLTYFNYEAQQDKSGLPNDRFSAERPEGSISTLTIQRTEQRDSAMYRCASSLVRGRGTGNTIYFGEGSWLTVV.

This chain connects TRBV5-8 to TRBJ2-3; maybe TRBD1 (5 bases). V lost 1 base, J lost 0 bases, and 15 bases lay in between. Germline V CDR1 and CDR2: SGHTS, YDEGEE. The CDR3 spans 17 residues. Written as DNA, the CDR3 is TGTGCCAGCAGCTTGAGCCTAGGCAGGGTTAGCACAGATACGCAGTATTTT. Translation gives CASSLSLGRVSTDTQYF.

The count of this clone is one. The DNA for the CDR3 is TGTGCCAGCAGCTTATCGCCCGGGTGGGATGGCTACACCTTC. Translation: CASSLSPGWDGYTF. The chain combines TRBV7-6 with TRBJ1-2, with unresolved D. V was pared by 2 bases and J by 6 bases, with 13 bases between. Germline CDR1 SGHVS, CDR2 FNYEAQ. The CDR3 is 14 residues long.

This clone was picked up one time. CDR3 nucleotides: TGCGCCAGCAGCTTGATAGGGGGAGGGCCGGACGCAGATACGCAGTATTTT. It is translated as CASSLIGGGPDADTQYF. The chain is built from TRBV5-1 and TRBJ2-3, with TRBD2 as a possible D gene (7 bases). V dropped 1 base and J dropped 4 bases, with 19 bases sitting between them. The CDR3 has 17 amino acids. Germline V CDR1 and CDR2: SGHRS, YFSETQ. Combining the CDR3 with reference TRBV5-1 and TRBJ2-3 gives the whole variable domain KAGVTQTPRYLIKTRGQQVTLSCSPISGHRSVSWYQQTPGQGLQFLFEYFSETQRNKGNFPGRFSGRQFSNSRSEMNVSTLELGDSALYLCASSLIGGGPDADTQYFGPGTRLTVL.

The gene calls are TRBV18 and TRBJ2-7, with D possibly being TRBD1 or TRBD2 (5 bases each). The CDR3 is 14 amino acids. Germline-derived CDR1 and CDR2 are KGHSH and LQKENI. V lost 10 bases to trimming and J lost 6 bases, with 22 bases between them. DNA for the CDR3: TGTGCCACCCGATCGGGTGGGGGATCGGTCGAGCAGTACTTC. Translating it yields CATRSGGGSVEQYF.

The chain joins TRBV25-1 to TRBJ1-4; no clear D gene. The CDR3 runs 12 residues. The V gene's germline CDR1 is MGHDK and CDR2 SYGVNS. Trimming took off 2 bases at V and 10 bases at J, with 8 bases between the two ends. CDR3 amino acids: CASSEQGGKLFF. In DNA, the CDR3 is TGTGCCAGCAGTGAACAAGGAGGAAAACTGTTTTTT.